Each of the 16 T cell receptor beta chains below was sequenced from the same sample in a study of OX40 agonist ivuxolimab in advanced cancers. Sequenced by immunoSEQ multiplex PCR; TCRdb stores in-frame clones only, minus some. Of approximately 82,000 clones listed, 85% are singletons. Here the sequenced sample was CD4+ or CD8+ T cells sorted from blood, taken in a trial of the OX40 agonist ivuxolimab. The receptors were sampled from an adult with an advanced solid tumor such as melanoma, head and neck, liver or kidney cancer.

This clone was found once. The rearrangement joins TRBV5-6 to TRBJ1-2; TRBD1 matches at 10 bases. This CDR3 region has 14 residues. CDR1 SGHDT and CDR2 YYEEEE come from the germline V gene. V gave up 0 bases and J gave up 4 bases; unmatched junction bases: 0. The CDR3 reads CASSLGQGAYGYTF. CDR3 nucleotide sequence: TGTGCCAGCAGCTTGGGACAGGGGGCCTATGGCTACACCTTC. The variable domain in full, completed from reference TRBV5-6 and TRBJ1-2, reads DAGVTQSPTHLIKTRGQQVTLRCSPKSGHDTVSWYQQALGQGPQFIFQYYEEEERQRGNFPDRFSGHQFPNYSSELNVNALLLGDSALYLCASSLGQGAYGYTFGSGTRLTVV.

V usage is TRBV5-1 and J usage is TRBJ1-2; D possibly corresponds to TRBD1 (5 bases). The CDR3 totals 14 residues. Germline-derived CDR1 and CDR2 are SGHRS and YFSETQ. V was shortened by 0 bases and J by 4 bases, with 10 bases between the two germline ends. In DNA form, the CDR3 reads TGCGCCAGCAGCTTGGTAGGGGCTGGCTATGGCTACACCTTC. Translation gives CASSLVGAGYGYTF. The full variable domain, rest sourced from reference TRBV5-1 and TRBJ1-2, is KAGVTQTPRYLIKTRGQQVTLSCSPISGHRSVSWYQQTPGQGLQFLFEYFSETQRNKGNFPGRFSGRQFSNSRSEMNVSTLELGDSALYLCASSLVGAGYGYTFGSGTRLTVV.

V and J are TRBV6-1 and TRBJ2-1, with TRBD2 identical over 10 bases. This CDR3 is built from 13 residues. With 6 bases clipped from V and 4 bases from J, the junction kept 0 bases outside the gene matches. The V gene's germline CDR1 is MNHNS and CDR2 SASEGT. The CDR3 loop reads CASRLAGYNEQFF. The CDR3, as DNA: TGTGCCAGCAGACTAGCGGGGTACAATGAGCAGTTCTTC.

This chain uses TRBV5-4 with TRBJ2-7; 7 bases are a match to TRBD1. The V and J ends lost 2 bases and 2 bases, in that order; junction bases with no gene match: 4. CDR1 is SGHNT and CDR2 is YYREEE in the germline V gene (reference sequence). The CDR3 loop spans 14 amino acids. CDR3 residues: CASSLAGTAYEQYF. The CDR3 nucleotides are TGTGCCAGCAGCTTAGCCGGGACAGCCTACGAGCAGTACTTC.

The chain links TRBV30 to TRBJ1-2; 8 nucleotides align to TRBD1. Germline CDR1 is GTSNPN and CDR2 is SVGIG (reference sequence). V lost 0 bases, J lost 4 bases, and 13 bases stayed unmatched. The CDR3 runs 17 residues. Here the CDR3 reads CAWSVKGGQAGGYGYTF. CDR3 nucleotide sequence: TGTGCCTGGAGTGTAAAGGGGGGACAGGCTGGAGGCTATGGCTACACCTTC.

The chain is built from TRBV7-3 and TRBJ2-2, with D perhaps matching TRBD2 (6 bases). The germline gives CDR1 SGHTA, CDR2 FQGTGA. With 1 base removed from V and 4 bases from J, the gap between germline ends came to 13 bases. The CDR3 loop spans 16 amino acids. CDR3 sequence (DNA): TGTGCCAGCAGCTTAATGGCGGGGAGCCTCACCGGGGAGCTGTTTTTT. Its protein is CASSLMAGSLTGELFF.

The V and J genes are TRBV5-6 and TRBJ2-1, with 8 nucleotides matching TRBD2. The V gene's germline CDR1 is SGHDT and CDR2 YYEEEE. This CDR3 contains 13 residues. The V segment lost 4 bases and the J segment 6 bases; nucleotides outside the gene matches: 3. CDR3: CASSQGLVNEQFF. Here the CDR3 DNA reads TGTGCCAGCAGCCAGGGACTAGTCAATGAGCAGTTCTTC.

This clone was recorded only once. The chain carries TRBV5-4 and TRBJ2-2; possible D gene TRBD1, 5 bases. V lost 1 base and J 4 bases, leaving 11 bases between the germline ends. Germline CDR1 reads SGHNT; CDR2 reads YYREEE (reference sequence). There are 15 residues in the CDR3. CDR3 nucleotide sequence: TGTGCCAGCAGCTTGTACAAGACAGCCACCGGGGAGCTGTTTTTT. Translation: CASSLYKTATGELFF.

This chain connects TRBV19 to TRBJ2-3, with D tentatively TRBD1 or TRBD2 (6 bases each). Trimming stripped 1 base from V and 5 bases from J, with 13 bases between. Germline values: CDR1 LNHDA, CDR2 SQIVND (reference sequence). The CDR3 consists of 15 residues. The CDR3 coding sequence is TGTGCCAGTAGTATAGCGGGGGCTGCAGGAGATACGCAGTATTTT. Translation gives CASSIAGAAGDTQYF.

This chain links TRBV5-1 with TRBJ2-2; TRBD1 aligns across 9 bases. Germline values: CDR1 SGHRS, CDR2 YFSETQ. V lost 1 base, J lost 5 bases, and 6 bases stayed unmatched. The CDR3 totals 16 residues. The CDR3 DNA reads TGCGCCAGCAGCTTGACCCCGGGACAGGGAACCGGGGAGCTGTTTTTT. This sequence encodes CASSLTPGQGTGELFF. The complete variable domain, with remaining parts taken from reference TRBV5-1 and TRBJ2-2, reads KAGVTQTPRYLIKTRGQQVTLSCSPISGHRSVSWYQQTPGQGLQFLFEYFSETQRNKGNFPGRFSGRQFSNSRSEMNVSTLELGDSALYLCASSLTPGQGTGELFFGEGSRLTVL.

The J gene is TRBJ2-7, the V gene TRBV21-1; the table's D gene call, TRBD1, was not cross checked with the DNA. TRBV21-1 is deemed a pseudogene. This CDR3 has 13 amino acids. CDR3 nucleotides: TGTGCCAGCAGCAAATACATAACCTACGAGCAGTACTTC. It specifies CASSKYITYEQYF.

The chain recombines TRBV27 with TRBJ1-6; TRBD1 matches 10 bases. CDR1 and CDR2 from the germline V gene are MNHEY and SMNVEV (reference sequence). After removal of 3 bases from V and 2 bases from J, the junction contained 19 bases not matched to a gene. The CDR3 has 22 residues. The CDR3 region is CASSFKGSVGTGVMTYNSPLHF. The CDR3 DNA is TGTGCCAGCAGTTTTAAGGGGAGTGTAGGGACAGGGGTTATGACCTATAATTCACCCCTCCACTTT.

Note on this clone: A junction end diverges from the germline sequence, so it may reflect a read error. The genes are TRBV7-2 and TRBJ2-3; a weak D match, TRBD2 (6 bases). This CDR3 has 13 residues. Germline values: CDR1 SGHTA, CDR2 FQGNSA. CDR3: CASSLAPAGPLLF. CDR3 sequence (DNA): TGTGCCAGCAGCTTAGCGCCGGCGGGGCCCCTTCTTTTT.

The V call is TRBV5-6, the J call TRBJ2-3, with D unresolved. V lost 4 bases, J lost 2 bases, and 11 bases lay in between. The CDR3 loop spans 14 amino acids. CDR1 and CDR2 from the germline V gene are SGHDT and YYEEEE. CDR3 sequence: CASSENILTDTQYF. CDR3 nucleotide sequence: TGTGCCAGCAGCGAGAACATCCTCACAGATACGCAGTATTTT.

This clone was observed a few times. V and J are TRBV6-6 and TRBJ2-6, with no clear D. Trimming cost V 5 bases and J 0 bases, with 5 bases left between them. The germline gives CDR1 MNHNY, CDR2 SVGAGI (reference sequence). The CDR3 sequence is 14 residues long. Here the CDR3 reads CASSRGSGANVLTF. CDR3 coding DNA: TGTGCCAGCAGTCGCGGCTCTGGGGCCAACGTCCTGACTTTC.

The chain carries TRBV30 and TRBJ2-5; possible D gene TRBD1, 6 bases. Germline CDR1 reads GTSNPN; CDR2 reads SVGIG (reference sequence). V was cut by 3 bases and J by 4 bases, with 12 bases left in between. This CDR3 spans 13 amino acids. CDR3: CAWRQGFVETQYF. In DNA form, the CDR3 reads TGTGCCTGGAGACAGGGATTTGTAGAGACCCAGTACTTC.